Listed here are 15 T cell receptor beta chains from one sample, sequenced in a study of blood T cell repertoires in COVID-19. Only in-frame clones appear in the TCRdb table, and some are missing; sequencing was by immunoSEQ multiplex PCR. The sample lists tens of thousands of clones; around 83% were seen once. What was sequenced was peripheral blood. Receptors originate from an older man with acute or convalescent COVID-19.

The DNA of the CDR3 is TGCGCCAGCAGCTTGCGGCAGGGAGGGACTGAAGCTTTCTTT. Translation: CASSLRQGGTEAFF. V is TRBV5-1 and J is TRBJ1-1, with D tentatively TRBD1 (5 bases). The CDR3 length is 14 residues. V dropped 1 base and J dropped 5 bases, with 12 bases sitting between them. CDR1 and CDR2 (germline): SGHRS, YFSETQ.

This clone was found a few times. The gene calls are TRBV13 and TRBJ1-5; 7 bases agree with TRBD1. The trim removed 3 bases at V and 7 bases at J, leaving 3 bases unmatched. This CDR3 has 13 residues. Germline CDR1 is PRHDT and CDR2 is FYEKMQ (reference sequence). For the CDR3, the DNA is TGTGCCAGCAGCTTCGACAGGGAACAGCCCCAGCATTTT. Its translation is CASSFDREQPQHF. The full variable domain, with the rest looked up from reference TRBV13 and TRBJ1-5, is AAGVIQSPRHLIKEKRETATLKCYPIPRHDTVYWYQQGPGQDPQFLISFYEKMQSDKGSIPDRFSAQQFSDYHSELNMSSLELGDSALYFCASSFDREQPQHFGDGTRLSIL.

The table lists this clone with a count of one. J is TRBJ1-2 and V is TRBV28; D not certain. V lost 5 bases and J lost 10, with 17 bases in between. CDR3 size: 13 residues. Germline V gene sequence: CDR1 MDHEN, CDR2 SYDVKM. The CDR3 loop reads CASSKKNTADYTF. The CDR3 DNA reads TGTGCCAGCAGTAAAAAGAATACAGCCGACTACACCTTC.

This clone was recorded a few times. The chain joins TRBV10-3 to TRBJ2-2; D is possibly TRBD1 (6 bases). CDR1 and CDR2 from the germline V gene are ENHRY and SYGVKD. V was cut by 6 bases and J by 8 bases, with 7 bases left in between. This CDR3 spans 11 amino acids. DNA for the CDR3: TGTGCCATCAGCGGGACAGGGGAGCTGTTTTTT. It yields the protein CAISGTGELFF.

This clone was counted only a few times. The chain employs TRBV11-1 and TRBJ2-7, with 7 bases fitting TRBD2. Germline trimming cut 0 bases from V and 5 bases from J; bases unmatched to any gene: 10. Germline V gene sequence: CDR1 SGHAT, CDR2 FQDESV (reference sequence). CDR3 length: 16 residues. The CDR3 region has the DNA TGTGCCAGCAGCTTAGCTGCAGGTGTCAGCGGGGACGAGCAGTACTTC. Residues: CASSLAAGVSGDEQYF.

CDR3 coding DNA: TGTGCCACCGGGACCGGGACAGGGGGTCAAGTGGTTGAAAAACTGTTTTTT. It encodes CATGTGTGGQVVEKLFF. The chain couples TRBV5-4 to TRBJ1-4; TRBD1 matches at 11 bases. The V segment lost 9 bases and the J segment 7 bases; nucleotides outside the gene matches: 17. The CDR3 covers 17 residues. Germline CDR1 reads SGHNT; CDR2 reads YYREEE (reference sequence).

This clone is medium-sized in the sample. Other DNA variants within this sample encode the same CDR3. J is TRBJ1-1 and V is TRBV6-2 or TRBV6-3, with D possibly being TRBD1 (6 bases). The CDR3 contains 14 residues. The V end was cut by 5 bases, the J end by 1 base, with 11 bases between. Germline assignment: CDR1 MNHEY and CDR2 SVGEGT. The CDR3 protein is CASSGGQRNTEAFF. CDR3 DNA: TGTGCCAGCAGTGGCGGACAGCGGAACACTGAAGCTTTCTTT.

V and J are TRBV6-5 and TRBJ1-4; a possible D gene is TRBD1 (5 bases). Looked up from germline, CDR1 is MNHEY and CDR2 is SVGAGI. CDR3 length equals 14 residues. Deletions cut 6 bases from V and 7 bases from J, with 15 bases between. CDR3 sequence reads: CASSLSGIGEKLFF. CDR3 nucleotides: TGTGCCAGCAGCCTTTCAGGGATCGGTGAAAAACTGTTTTTT.

The CDR3 region is CASSPLRGNIQYF. The CDR3 nucleotides read TGTGCCAGCAGCCCGTTGCGGGGAAACATTCAGTACTTC. V is TRBV7-2 and J is TRBJ2-4, with D possibly matching TRBD2 (6 bases). V was shortened by 5 bases and J by 6 bases, with 11 bases between the two germline ends. Germline values: CDR1 SGHTA, CDR2 FQGNSA. The CDR3 is 13 amino acids.

The CDR3 region is CASSSDRGARNTEAFF. DNA for the CDR3: TGTGCCAGTAGTTCGGACAGGGGCGCAAGGAACACTGAAGCTTTCTTT. The V and J genes are TRBV19 and TRBJ1-1; 9 bases align to TRBD1. Germline V gene data show CDR1 as LNHDA and CDR2 as SQIVND (reference sequence). Trimming at V came to 5 bases and at J to 1 base, leaving 8 bases not matched to a gene. CDR3 length: 16 amino acids.

The J gene is TRBJ1-1, the V gene TRBV7-2, with 9 bases identical to TRBD1. Germline assignment: CDR1 SGHTA and CDR2 FQGNSA. V shed 5 bases and J 11 bases; nucleotides not matched to a gene: 9. The CDR3 loop spans 13 amino acids. The CDR3 region has the DNA TGTGCCAGCAGCCCCGGACAGGGGCGGTCCGCTTTCTTT. Translating it yields CASSPGQGRSAFF.

The genes are TRBV7-8 and TRBJ1-5; D ambiguous. Germline CDR1 is SGHVS and CDR2 is FQNEAQ. The CDR3 runs 15 residues. The V gene lost 7 bases and the J gene lost 7 bases, with 20 bases spanning the gap. The CDR3, as DNA: TGTGCCAGCACCCCTATCGCGGGAATTGGACAGCCCCAGCATTTT. Its translation is CASTPIAGIGQPQHF.

The rearrangement joins TRBV11-3 to TRBJ2-5; weak D call: TRBD2 (7 bases). Germline assignment: CDR1 SGHNT and CDR2 YENEEA. Trimming stripped 5 bases from V and 5 bases from J, with 12 bases between. The CDR3 spans 13 residues. The DNA of the CDR3 is TGTGCCAGCAGCAGGGCGGGGGCCGAGACCCAGTACTTC. Encoded protein: CASSRAGAETQYF.

The chain uses TRBV2 and TRBJ1-2; 9 bases fit TRBD1. CDR3 length equals 14 residues. The germline V gene encodes CDR1 SNHLY and CDR2 FYNNEI. V dropped 8 bases and J dropped 1; count of bases not matched to a gene: 5. The CDR3 DNA reads as TGTGCCAGCGGGGACAGGGTCCGTAACTATGGCTACACCTTC. This gives the protein CASGDRVRNYGYTF.

The chain combines TRBV4-2 with TRBJ1-6; no clear D. With 4 bases removed from V and 11 bases from J, the gap between germline ends came to 21 bases. CDR1 is LGHNA and CDR2 is YNFKEQ in the germline V gene. The CDR3 loop spans 16 amino acids. The CDR3 nucleotides read TGTGCCAGCAGCCCCTTTGAAGGCAGCCGGGGTACACCCCTCCACTTT. Translating gives CASSPFEGSRGTPLHF.